A single sample gave rise to the 8 T cell receptor beta chains below, sequenced in a study of blood T cells in healthy people across ages. A sample-barcoded 5' primer and a J-beta primer mix were used in a second PCR of roughly 6 to 11 cycles. Using its own MiXCR run on the 5' RACE reads, TCRdb lists one record per CDR3 protein. The sample yields just under 900,000 distinct CDR3 sequences, 25% to 35% seen once. Source material: blood. Every receptor here comes from an elderly woman in good health.

Note on this clonotype: A much larger clone lies a single base off, so this may be a read error. The rearrangement links TRBV10-3 to TRBJ1-2; no firm D call. The CDR3 length is 15 residues. Germline CDR1 ENHRY, CDR2 SYGVKD. The CDR3 coding sequence is TGTGCCATCAGTGAGTCCCCCGTCAAGAACTGTGGCTACACCTTC. Translated: CAISESPVKNCGYTF.

There are a few counts of this clonotype. The chain is built from TRBV6-5 and TRBJ2-1, with 9 positions matching TRBD2. This CDR3 region has 15 residues. Germline values: CDR1 MNHEY, CDR2 SVGAGI. The J segment lost 15 bases and the V segment lost 4 bases, leaving 16 bases of the junction unmatched. The CDR3 loop is CASSSPGLAGGVVFF. The CDR3 region has the DNA TGTGCCAGCAGTTCTCCGGGACTAGCCGGAGGAGTGGTGTTCTTC.

This chain joins TRBV20-1 and TRBJ2-4, with 14 positions matching TRBD2. The CDR3 has 18 residues. The germline CDR1 and CDR2 sequences are DFQATT and SNEGSKA (reference sequence). V dropped 3 bases and J dropped 7; count of bases not matched to a gene: 14. CDR3: CSASDQGTSGGAVNIQYF. CDR3 nucleotides: TGCAGTGCTAGTGACCAAGGGACTAGCGGGGGCGCGGTGAACATTCAGTACTTC.

The chain links TRBV3-1 to TRBJ1-1; D not resolved. Per the germline V gene, CDR1 is LGHDT and CDR2 is YNNKEL (reference sequence). The V and J ends lost 1 base and 10 bases respectively, with 10 bases between them. This CDR3 contains 12 residues. The CDR3 region has the DNA TGTGCCAGCAGCCAAGGACCCGTTCCAGCTTTCTTT. This encodes CASSQGPVPAFF.

The rearrangement joins TRBV24-1 to TRBJ1-5; 7 nucleotides align to TRBD1. The ends lost 4 bases at V and 4 bases at J; junction bases unmatched: 6. This CDR3 has 15 amino acids. Germline V gene sequence: CDR1 KGHDR, CDR2 SFDVKD. CDR3 protein: CATSETGARNQPQHF. CDR3 DNA sequence: TGTGCCACCAGTGAAACAGGGGCAAGAAATCAGCCCCAGCATTTT.

As regards this clonotype: This may be a read error, as it is one base from a much larger clone. This chain joins TRBV9 and TRBJ2-1; D not certain. The J call may not be correct, given that the DNA end is closer to TRBJ2-7. The CDR3 length is 15 residues. Germline loops: CDR1 SGDLS, CDR2 YYNGEE. Written as DNA, the CDR3 is TGTGCCAGCAGCGTAGAAACGGCCTACTACAATGAGCAGTACTTC. As protein: CASSVETAYYNEQYF.

In regard to this clonotype: A much larger clone differs by one base, so this may be a read error. The chain uses TRBV28 and TRBJ2-4, with unresolved D. The DNA end lines up better with TRBJ2-5; the J call may be wrong. CDR1 MDHEN and CDR2 SYDVKM come from the germline V gene. The CDR3 is made up of 17 amino acids. CDR3 amino acids: CASSSGPQYGPGETQYF. CDR3 in DNA: TGTGCCAGCAGTTCCGGACCTCAATACGGCCCCGGGGAGACCCAGTACTTC.

This clonotype was seen ten or more times. DNA of the CDR3: TGCAGTGCCAAGACTAGCTCAAGCCTAGAGACCCAGTACTTC. It encodes CSAKTSSSLETQYF. This chain links TRBV20-1 with TRBJ2-5; 7 nucleotides align to TRBD2. Germline V gives CDR1 DFQATT, CDR2 SNEGSKA (reference sequence). The CDR3 runs to 14 residues. With V trimmed by 6 bases and J by 4 bases, 11 bases remained unmatched.